This passage covers 14 T cell receptor beta chains from one sample sequenced in a study of T cell responses to AZD1222 COVID-19 vaccine. Using immunoSEQ multiplex PCR, the repertoire was profiled, and TCRdb retains in-frame clones only, with some absent. This sample has over 200,000 clones, with less than 95% found just once. The sample was peripheral blood, taken 28 days after the second dose of the MenACWY control vaccine. The source is an adult who received the MenACWY meningococcal vaccine as a control.

This chain joins TRBV5-1 and TRBJ1-6, with a possible D match to TRBD1 (5 bases). Trimming removed 0 bases from V and 9 bases from J, with 19 bases in between. The CDR3 is made up of 17 amino acids. CDR1 is SGHRS, CDR2 YFSETQ, per germline. Here the CDR3 DNA reads TGCGCCAGCAGCTTGGCACTGGGGGATTACGAGGGTTCACCCCTCCACTTT. This gives the protein CASSLALGDYEGSPLHF.

The rearrangement uses TRBV30 and TRBJ2-3; the D gene could be TRBD1 or TRBD2 (6 bases each). Looked up from germline, CDR1 is GTSNPN and CDR2 is SVGIG (reference sequence). V lost 4 bases, J lost 5 bases, and 22 bases lay in between. The CDR3 contains 16 residues. The CDR3 region has the DNA TGTGCCTGGACCGCAGTAAGTGGGGGGCTCGGAGATACGCAGTATTTT. Protein product: CAWTAVSGGLGDTQYF.

The V and J genes are TRBV7-2 and TRBJ2-7; possibly TRBD2 for D (6 bases). V gave up 3 bases and J gave up 0 bases, with 15 bases separating them. From germline, CDR1 is SGHTA and CDR2 FQGNSA. This CDR3 has 16 residues. The CDR3 region has the DNA TGTGCCAGCAGCTTCGGGGCGGGACCTTCCTCCTACGAGCAGTACTTC. This codes for CASSFGAGPSSYEQYF.

This chain joins TRBV28 and TRBJ2-3; 9 nucleotides agree with TRBD2. Trimming took 3 bases from V and 2 from J; bases not matched to a gene: 6. The CDR3 has 16 amino acids. CDR1 and CDR2 (germline): MDHEN, SYDVKM. CDR3 nucleotide sequence: TGTGCCAGCAGTTTGGATCTAGCGGGAAACACAGATACGCAGTATTTT. It is translated as CASSLDLAGNTDTQYF.

This clone was detected once. This chain links TRBV27 with TRBJ1-2; D might be TRBD1 (6 bases). CDR1 and CDR2 from the germline V gene are MNHEY and SMNVEV (reference sequence). The CDR3 covers 13 residues. The V and J ends lost 3 bases and 8 bases respectively, with 13 bases between them. This CDR3 reads CASSFSGQRGYTF. DNA for the CDR3: TGTGCCAGCAGTTTCTCCGGACAGAGAGGCTACACCTTC.

This chain links TRBV5-1 with TRBJ2-5, with no clear D. Trimming cost V 4 bases and J 1 base, with 11 bases left between them. Germline V gene data show CDR1 as SGHRS and CDR2 as YFSETQ. The CDR3 is 14 amino acids. The CDR3 DNA reads TGCGCCAGCAGCCTCTCAGTAATCCAAGAGACCCAGTACTTC. Protein product: CASSLSVIQETQYF.

This chain connects TRBV14 to TRBJ2-3; D unclear. V was shortened by 8 bases and J by 0 bases, with 6 bases between the two germline ends. This CDR3 is built from 12 residues. Germline V gene sequence: CDR1 SGHDN, CDR2 FVKESK. The CDR3 sequence: CASSSSTDTQYF. CDR3 bases: TGTGCCAGCTCCTCTAGCACAGATACGCAGTATTTT.

The rearrangement links TRBV7-8 to TRBJ2-3; 11 nucleotides line up with TRBD2. Trimming removed 4 bases from V and 5 bases from J; junction bases left unmatched: 8. In germline, CDR1 is SGHVS, CDR2 FQNEAQ. The CDR3 covers 16 residues. The CDR3 protein is CASSSEMGLAEDTQYF. As DNA, the CDR3 is TGTGCCAGCAGCTCCGAGATGGGACTAGCGGAAGATACGCAGTATTTT.

Only a few counts were recorded for this clone. The V gene is TRBV2, the J gene TRBJ2-4; 7 bases line up with TRBD1. V shed 2 bases, J shed 2 bases, and the junction held 9 bases outside the gene matches. Looked up from germline, CDR1 is SNHLY and CDR2 is FYNNEI. This CDR3 is built from 17 residues. In nucleotides, the CDR3 is TGTGCCAGCAGTGAACGAAGGGGGCACGGGTCCAAAAACATTCAGTACTTC. This gives the protein CASSERRGHGSKNIQYF.

The chain couples TRBV5-1 to TRBJ2-7, with D possibly TRBD2 on 6 matching bases. V lost 0 bases to trimming and J lost 0 bases, with 13 bases between them. Germline V gene lookup returns CDR1 SGHRS and CDR2 YFSETQ. This CDR3 has 16 amino acids. CDR3 nucleotides: TGCGCCAGCAGCTTGGAGAGGAGGGGTAGCTCCTACGAGCAGTACTTC. It is translated as CASSLERRGSSYEQYF.

This rearrangement joins TRBV29-1 to TRBJ2-3; D perhaps matches TRBD2 (6 bases). The V gene lost 3 bases and the J gene lost 0 bases, with 10 bases spanning the gap. This CDR3 comprises 14 residues. Per germline, CDR1 SQVTM and CDR2 ANQGSEA. The CDR3 bases are TGCAGCGTTGATGGTAGCGGCAGCACAGATACGCAGTATTTT. It specifies CSVDGSGSTDTQYF.

This chain uses TRBV5-1 with TRBJ1-2, with unresolved D. The CDR3 has 14 residues. Trimming stripped 0 bases from V and 1 base from J, with 7 bases between. CDR1 and CDR2 from the germline V gene are SGHRS and YFSETQ. The CDR3 DNA reads TGCGCCAGCAGCTTGGGTCAGGATAACTATGGCTACACCTTC. Amino acids: CASSLGQDNYGYTF.

The genes are TRBV6-2 or TRBV6-3 and TRBJ2-7; the match to TRBD2 covers 7 bases. The CDR3 runs to 14 residues. Germline V CDR1 and CDR2: MNHEY, SVGEGT. The J segment lost 2 bases and the V segment lost 7 bases, leaving 8 bases of the junction unmatched. The CDR3 protein is CASTPWGGAYEQYF. The CDR3 bases are TGTGCCAGCACCCCTTGGGGGGGGGCCTACGAGCAGTACTTC.

The gene calls are TRBV2 and TRBJ2-1; TRBD2 aligns across 13 bases. Trimming at V came to 6 bases and at J to 9 bases, leaving 8 bases not matched to a gene. This CDR3 spans 15 amino acids. Germline V CDR1 and CDR2: SNHLY, FYNNEI. The CDR3 sequence is CASRAGTSGAGEQFF. DNA for the CDR3: TGTGCCAGCAGAGCCGGGACTAGCGGGGCGGGTGAGCAGTTCTTC.